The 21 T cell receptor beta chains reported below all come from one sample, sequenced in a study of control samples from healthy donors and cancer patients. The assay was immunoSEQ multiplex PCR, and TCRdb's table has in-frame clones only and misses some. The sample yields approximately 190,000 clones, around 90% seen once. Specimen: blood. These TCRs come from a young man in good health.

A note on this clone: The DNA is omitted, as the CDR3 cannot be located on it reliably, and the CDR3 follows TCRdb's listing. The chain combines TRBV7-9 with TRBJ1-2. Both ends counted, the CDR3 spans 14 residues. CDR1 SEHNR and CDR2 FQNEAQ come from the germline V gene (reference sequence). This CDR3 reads CASSPVLRGHGYTF.

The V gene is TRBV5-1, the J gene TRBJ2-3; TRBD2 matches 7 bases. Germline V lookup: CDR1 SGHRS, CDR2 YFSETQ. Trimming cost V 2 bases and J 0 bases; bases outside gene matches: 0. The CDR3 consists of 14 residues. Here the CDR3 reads CASSFSGSTDTQYF. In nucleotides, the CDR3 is TGCGCCAGCAGCTTTAGCGGGAGCACAGATACGCAGTATTTT.

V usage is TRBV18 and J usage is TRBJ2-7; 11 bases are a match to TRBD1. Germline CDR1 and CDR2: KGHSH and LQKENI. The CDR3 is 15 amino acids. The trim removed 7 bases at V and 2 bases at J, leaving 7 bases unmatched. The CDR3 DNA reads TGTGCCAGCTATAAACCGGGACAGGGGGCCTACGAGCAGTACTTC. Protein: CASYKPGQGAYEQYF. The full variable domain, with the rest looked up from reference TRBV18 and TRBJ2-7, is NAGVMQNPRHLVRRRGQEARLRCSPMKGHSHVYWYRQLPEEGLKFMVYLQKENIIDESGMPKERFSAEFPKEGPSILRIQQVVRGDSAAYFCASYKPGQGAYEQYFGPGTRLTVT.

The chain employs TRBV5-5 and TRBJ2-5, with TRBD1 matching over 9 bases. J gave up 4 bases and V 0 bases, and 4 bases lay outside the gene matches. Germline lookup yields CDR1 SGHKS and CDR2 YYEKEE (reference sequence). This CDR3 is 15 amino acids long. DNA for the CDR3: TGTGCCAGCAGCTTGGTGGGACAGGGACCAGAGACCCAGTACTTC. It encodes CASSLVGQGPETQYF.

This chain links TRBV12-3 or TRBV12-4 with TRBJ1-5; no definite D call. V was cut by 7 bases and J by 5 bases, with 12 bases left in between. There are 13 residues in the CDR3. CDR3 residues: CASTGIRDQPQHF. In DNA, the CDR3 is TGTGCCAGCACCGGGATTAGGGATCAGCCCCAGCATTTT.

The CDR3 DNA reads TGTGCCACCAGTGACCCTGGGGGGGGCCAGCCCCAGCATTTT. Amino acid sequence: CATSDPGGGQPQHF. This chain joins TRBV24-1 and TRBJ1-5, with a weak D call TRBD1 (6 bases). The CDR3 sequence is 14 residues long. Germline CDR1 reads KGHDR; CDR2 reads SFDVKD. V shed 4 bases and J shed 7 bases, with 13 bases lying between them.

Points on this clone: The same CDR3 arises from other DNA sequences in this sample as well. As DNA, the CDR3 is TGTGCCAGCAGTGAAGGTCCCTATGGCTACACCTTC. Encoded protein: CASSEGPYGYTF. The chain couples TRBV2 to TRBJ1-2; D remains unclear. This CDR3 region has 12 residues. V lost 1 base, J lost 4 bases, and 4 bases lay in between. Germline V gene lookup returns CDR1 SNHLY and CDR2 FYNNEI.

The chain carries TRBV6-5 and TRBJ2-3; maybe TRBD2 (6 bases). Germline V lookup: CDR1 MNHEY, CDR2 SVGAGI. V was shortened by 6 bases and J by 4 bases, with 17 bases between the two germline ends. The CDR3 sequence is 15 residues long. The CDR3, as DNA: TGTGCCAGCAGGCGGTTCGGGAGCTCATCAGATACGCAGTATTTT. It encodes CASRRFGSSSDTQYF.

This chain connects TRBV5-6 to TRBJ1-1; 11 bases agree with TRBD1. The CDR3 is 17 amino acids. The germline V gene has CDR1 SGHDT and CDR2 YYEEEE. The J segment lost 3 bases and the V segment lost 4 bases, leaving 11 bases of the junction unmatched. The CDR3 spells CASSRRTGGTIDTEAFF. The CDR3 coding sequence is TGTGCCAGCAGCAGGAGGACAGGGGGCACGATAGACACTGAAGCTTTCTTT.

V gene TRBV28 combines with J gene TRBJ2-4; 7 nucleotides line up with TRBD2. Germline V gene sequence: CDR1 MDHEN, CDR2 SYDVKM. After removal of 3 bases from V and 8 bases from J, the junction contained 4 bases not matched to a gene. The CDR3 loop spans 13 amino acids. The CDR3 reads CASSFSGRDIQYF. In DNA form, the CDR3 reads TGTGCCAGCAGTTTTTCAGGGAGGGACATTCAGTACTTC.

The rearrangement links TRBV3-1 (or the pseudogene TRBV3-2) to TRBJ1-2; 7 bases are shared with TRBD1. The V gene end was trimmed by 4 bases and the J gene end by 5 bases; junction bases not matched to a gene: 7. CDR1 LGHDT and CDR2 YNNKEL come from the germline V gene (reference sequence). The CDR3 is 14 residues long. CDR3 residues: CASSRRDSLYGYTF. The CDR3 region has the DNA TGTGCCAGCAGCCGTCGGGACAGTTTATATGGCTACACCTTC.

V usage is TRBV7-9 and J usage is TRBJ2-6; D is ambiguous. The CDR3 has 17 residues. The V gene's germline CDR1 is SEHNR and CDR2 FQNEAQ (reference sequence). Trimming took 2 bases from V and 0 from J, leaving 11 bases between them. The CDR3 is CASSLSVWDSGANVLTF. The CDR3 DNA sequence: TGTGCCAGCAGCTTATCTGTTTGGGACTCTGGGGCCAACGTCCTGACTTTC.

CDR3 sequence (DNA): TGTGCCAGCAGACAGGGTCAGGATCAGCCCCAGCATTTT. It specifies CASRQGQDQPQHF. The rearrangement links TRBV12-3 or TRBV12-4 to TRBJ1-5, with a weak D call TRBD1 (6 bases). This CDR3 is 13 amino acids long. V lost 6 bases and J 5 bases, leaving 11 bases between the germline ends.

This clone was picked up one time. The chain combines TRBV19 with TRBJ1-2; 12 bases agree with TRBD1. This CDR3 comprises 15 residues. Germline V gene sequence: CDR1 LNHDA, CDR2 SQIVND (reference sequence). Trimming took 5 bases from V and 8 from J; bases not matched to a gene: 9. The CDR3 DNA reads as TGTGCCAGTAGTTCAGGGACAGGGGGCGCGGAAGGCTACACCTTC. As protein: CASSSGTGGAEGYTF.

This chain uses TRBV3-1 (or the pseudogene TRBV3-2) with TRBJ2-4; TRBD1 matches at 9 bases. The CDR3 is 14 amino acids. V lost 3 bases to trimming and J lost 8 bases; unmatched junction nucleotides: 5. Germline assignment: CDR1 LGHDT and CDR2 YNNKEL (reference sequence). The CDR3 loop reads CASSHTDRGYIQYF. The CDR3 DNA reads TGTGCCAGCAGCCATACGGACAGGGGATACATTCAGTACTTC.

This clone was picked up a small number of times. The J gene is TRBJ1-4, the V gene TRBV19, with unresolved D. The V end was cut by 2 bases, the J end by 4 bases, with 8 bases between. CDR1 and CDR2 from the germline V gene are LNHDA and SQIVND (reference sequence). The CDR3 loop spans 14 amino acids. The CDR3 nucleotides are TGTGCCAGTAGTATACAGGCGATTAATGAAAAACTGTTTTTT. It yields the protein CASSIQAINEKLFF.

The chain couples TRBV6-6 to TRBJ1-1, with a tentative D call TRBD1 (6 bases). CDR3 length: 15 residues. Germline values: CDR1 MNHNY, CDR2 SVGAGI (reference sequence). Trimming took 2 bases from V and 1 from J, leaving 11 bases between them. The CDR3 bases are TGTGCCAGCAGTTACGTGGGGGCGAGGAACACTGAAGCTTTCTTT. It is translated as CASSYVGARNTEAFF.

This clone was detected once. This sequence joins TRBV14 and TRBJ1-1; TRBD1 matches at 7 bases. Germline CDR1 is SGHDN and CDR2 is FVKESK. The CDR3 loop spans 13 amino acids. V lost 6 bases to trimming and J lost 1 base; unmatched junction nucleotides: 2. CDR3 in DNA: TGTGCCAGCAGTTGGACAGGGAACACTGAAGCTTTCTTT. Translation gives CASSWTGNTEAFF.

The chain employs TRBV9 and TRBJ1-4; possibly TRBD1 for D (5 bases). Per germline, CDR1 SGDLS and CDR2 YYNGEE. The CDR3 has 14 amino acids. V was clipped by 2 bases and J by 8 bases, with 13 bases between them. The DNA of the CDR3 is TGTGCCAGCAGCGTGCAGGGTTTTAGCGAAAAACTGTTTTTT. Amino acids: CASSVQGFSEKLFF.

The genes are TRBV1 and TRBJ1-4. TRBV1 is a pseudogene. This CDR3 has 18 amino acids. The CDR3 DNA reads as TGCACCAGCAGCCAAGATTTTAGGCAGGGACCCCCTGCCGAAAAACTGTTTTTT. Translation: CTSSQDFRQGPPAEKLFF.

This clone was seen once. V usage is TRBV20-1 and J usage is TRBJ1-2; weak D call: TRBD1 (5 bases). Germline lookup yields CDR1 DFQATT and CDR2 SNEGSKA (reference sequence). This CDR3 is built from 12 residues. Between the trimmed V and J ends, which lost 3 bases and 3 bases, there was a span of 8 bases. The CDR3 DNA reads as TGCAGTGCTAGTGTGGGGGACTATGGCTACACCTTC. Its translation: CSASVGDYGYTF.